Given below is one TCR beta chain in context. Germline V gives CDR1 SGHRS, CDR2 YFSETQ. The CDR3 contains 14 residues. Trimming shortened V by 3 bases and J by 6 bases, and 12 bases separated the two germline ends. This entry is derived from a study of blood T cell repertoires in COVID-19. The repertoire was sequenced with immunoSEQ multiplex PCR; TCRdb's copy has only in-frame clones and lacks some. Among 90,000 to 100,000 clones listed, 84% were seen once. Specimen: peripheral blood. The chain has TRBV5-1 and TRBJ2-2; tentative D call: TRBD2 (6 bases). The source is a man aged 55 to 70 with acute or convalescent COVID-19. CDR3 DNA: TGCGCCAGCAGCTCTCCGGCTAGCGCCGGGGAGCTGTTTTTT. Translated, it gives CASSSPASAGELFF.